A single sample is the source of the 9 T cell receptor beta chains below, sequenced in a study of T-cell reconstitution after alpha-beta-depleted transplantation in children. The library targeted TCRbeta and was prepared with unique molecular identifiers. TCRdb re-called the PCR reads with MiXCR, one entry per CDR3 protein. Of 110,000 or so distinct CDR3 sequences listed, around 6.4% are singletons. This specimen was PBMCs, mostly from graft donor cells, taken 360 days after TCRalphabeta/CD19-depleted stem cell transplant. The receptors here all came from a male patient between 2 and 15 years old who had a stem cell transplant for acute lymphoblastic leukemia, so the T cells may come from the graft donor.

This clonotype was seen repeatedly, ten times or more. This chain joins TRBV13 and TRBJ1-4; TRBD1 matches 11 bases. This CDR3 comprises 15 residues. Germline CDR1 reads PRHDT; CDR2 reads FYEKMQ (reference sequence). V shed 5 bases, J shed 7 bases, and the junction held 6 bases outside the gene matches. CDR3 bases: TGTGCCAGCAGCCCCCGGACAGGGGGCGTTGAAAAACTGTTTTTT. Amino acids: CASSPRTGGVEKLFF. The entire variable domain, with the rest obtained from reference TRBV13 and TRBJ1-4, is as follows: AAGVIQSPRHLIKEKRETATLKCYPIPRHDTVYWYQQGPGQDPQFLISFYEKMQSDKGSIPDRFSAQQFSDYHSELNMSSLELGDSALYFCASSPRTGGVEKLFFGSGTQLSVL.

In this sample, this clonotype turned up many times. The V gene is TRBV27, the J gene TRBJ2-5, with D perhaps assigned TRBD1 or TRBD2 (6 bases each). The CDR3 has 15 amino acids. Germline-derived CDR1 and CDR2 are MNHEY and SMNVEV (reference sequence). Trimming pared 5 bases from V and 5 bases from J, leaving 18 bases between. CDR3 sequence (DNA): TGTGCCAGCAGTCCCATTAACGGGGGCTGGGAGACCCAGTACTTC. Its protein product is CASSPINGGWETQYF.

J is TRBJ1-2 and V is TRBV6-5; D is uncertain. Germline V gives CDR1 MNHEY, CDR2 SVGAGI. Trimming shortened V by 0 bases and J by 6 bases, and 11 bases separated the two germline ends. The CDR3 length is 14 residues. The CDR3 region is CASSYSKGADGYTF. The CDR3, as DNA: TGTGCCAGCAGTTACTCGAAGGGAGCTGATGGCTACACCTTC.

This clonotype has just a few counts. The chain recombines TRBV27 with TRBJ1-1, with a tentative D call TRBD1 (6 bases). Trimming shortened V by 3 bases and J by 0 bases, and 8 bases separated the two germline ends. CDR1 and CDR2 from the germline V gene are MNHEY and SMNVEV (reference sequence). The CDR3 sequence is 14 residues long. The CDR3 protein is CASSFGQMNTEAFF. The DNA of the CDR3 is TGTGCCAGCAGTTTTGGACAGATGAACACTGAAGCTTTCTTT.

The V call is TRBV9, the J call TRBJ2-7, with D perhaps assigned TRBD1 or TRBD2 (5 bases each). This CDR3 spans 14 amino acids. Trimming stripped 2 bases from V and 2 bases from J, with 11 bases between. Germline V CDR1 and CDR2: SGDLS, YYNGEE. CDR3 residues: CASSVGTSTYEQYF. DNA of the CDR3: TGTGCCAGCAGCGTGGGGACGAGCACCTACGAGCAGTACTTC.

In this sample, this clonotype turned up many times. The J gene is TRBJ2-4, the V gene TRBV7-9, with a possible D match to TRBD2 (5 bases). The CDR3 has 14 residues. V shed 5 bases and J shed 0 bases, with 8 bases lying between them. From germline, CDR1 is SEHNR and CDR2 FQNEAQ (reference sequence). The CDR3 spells CASSPGVAKNIQYF. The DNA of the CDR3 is TGTGCCAGCAGCCCCGGGGTAGCCAAAAACATTCAGTACTTC.

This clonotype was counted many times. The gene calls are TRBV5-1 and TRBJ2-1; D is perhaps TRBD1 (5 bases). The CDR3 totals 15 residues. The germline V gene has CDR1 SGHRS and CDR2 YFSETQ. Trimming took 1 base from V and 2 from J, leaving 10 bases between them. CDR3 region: CASSLQGPPYNEQFF. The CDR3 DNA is TGCGCCAGCAGCTTGCAGGGCCCCCCCTACAATGAGCAGTTCTTC.

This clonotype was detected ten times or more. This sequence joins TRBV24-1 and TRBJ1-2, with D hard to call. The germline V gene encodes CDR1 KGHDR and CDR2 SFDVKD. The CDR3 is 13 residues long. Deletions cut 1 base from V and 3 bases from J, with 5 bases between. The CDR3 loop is CATSDFEYYGYTF. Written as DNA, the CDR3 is TGTGCCACCAGTGATTTCGAGTACTATGGCTACACCTTC.

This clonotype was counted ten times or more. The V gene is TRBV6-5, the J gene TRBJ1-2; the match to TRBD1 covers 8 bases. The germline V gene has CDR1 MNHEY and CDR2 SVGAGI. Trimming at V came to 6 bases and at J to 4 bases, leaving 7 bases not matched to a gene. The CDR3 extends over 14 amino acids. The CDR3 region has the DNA TGTGCCAGCAGCCCAGACAGGGGAGGCTATGGCTACACCTTC. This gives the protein CASSPDRGGYGYTF.